A single sample is the source of the 13 T cell receptor beta chains below, sequenced in a study of T cell repertoires in cytomegalovirus infection. TCRdb reprocessed the reads with MiXCR, giving one entry per CDR3 protein. Here the sample spans 400,000 to 550,000 distinct CDR3 sequences, around 11% being singletons. Input material: PBMCs. The receptors shown here come from a human donor in good health (CMV status not recorded). Some clones in this sample may be carry-over from other donors' samples.

This clonotype was seen repeatedly, ten times or more. This chain joins TRBV7-9 and TRBJ1-1; 8 nucleotides agree with TRBD1. CDR3 length: 15 residues. Germline CDR1 and CDR2: SEHNR and FQNEAQ (reference sequence). J was trimmed by 5 bases and V by 0 bases; bases with no gene match: 5. The CDR3 region is CASSLASQGGTEAFF. CDR3 bases: TGTGCCAGCAGCTTAGCGTCACAGGGGGGTACTGAAGCTTTCTTT.

This clonotype was picked up many times. The chain recombines TRBV11-1 with TRBJ2-3; D is unclear. The CDR3 covers 14 residues. In germline, CDR1 is SGHAT, CDR2 FQDESV (reference sequence). V was trimmed by 1 base and J by 3 bases, leaving 8 bases between them. The CDR3 bases are TGTGCCAGCAGCTTAGTCAGCCGTACAGATACGCAGTATTTT. Translating it yields CASSLVSRTDTQYF.

This clonotype was counted ten times or more. The chain combines TRBV20-1 with TRBJ2-5; 9 nucleotides line up with TRBD2. Germline-derived CDR1 and CDR2 are DFQATT and SNEGSKA (reference sequence). This CDR3 has 17 residues. V gave up 1 base and J gave up 3 bases; unmatched junction bases: 12. The CDR3, as DNA: TGCAGTGCTAGAGGTCCCTACTTGCGGGAGGGCGAAGAGACCCAGTACTTC. It translates to CSARGPYLREGEETQYF.

V usage is TRBV5-5 and J usage is TRBJ1-1; 9 bases line up with TRBD1. CDR3 size: 15 residues. From germline, CDR1 is SGHKS and CDR2 YYEKEE (reference sequence). Trimming cost V 2 bases and J 7 bases; bases outside gene matches: 9. CDR3 DNA: TGTGCCAGCAGCTTTCCTCCCGGGACAGGGCGTGAAGCTTTCTTT. Amino acids: CASSFPPGTGREAFF.

This clonotype was seen at least ten times. This chain connects TRBV18 to TRBJ1-2; no reliable D call. From germline, CDR1 is KGHSH and CDR2 LQKENI. The V and J ends lost 2 bases and 0 bases respectively, with 4 bases between them. This CDR3 is 13 amino acids long. As DNA, the CDR3 is TGTGCCAGCTCACCAGAGGCTAACTATGGCTACACCTTC. It encodes CASSPEANYGYTF.

The table lists this clonotype with a few counts. The chain carries TRBV29-1 and TRBJ1-1, with D unclear. The CDR3 is 13 residues long. Germline CDR1 is SQVTM and CDR2 is ANQGSEA. V lost 6 bases, J lost 10 bases, and 21 bases lay in between. The CDR3 region has the DNA TGCAGCGTGCCCGGGAGCGCGAGGGCGGGAGCTTTCTTT. Its translation is CSVPGSARAGAFF.

The table lists this clonotype with many counts. The rearrangement joins TRBV20-1 to TRBJ2-1; D uncertain. This CDR3 comprises 16 residues. The ends were cut back, 0 bases at V and 0 bases at J, with 12 bases in the middle. Germline V gives CDR1 DFQATT, CDR2 SNEGSKA (reference sequence). The CDR3, as DNA: TGCAGTGCTAGAGATTTACGGTGGAACTCCTACAATGAGCAGTTCTTC. This translates into CSARDLRWNSYNEQFF.

As concerns this clonotype: A junction end diverges from the germline sequence, so it may reflect a read error. The rearrangement uses TRBV7-9 and TRBJ2-4; 8 bases fit TRBD2. CDR1 is SEHNR, CDR2 FQNEAQ, per germline (reference sequence). The CDR3 consists of 17 residues. The CDR3 DNA is TGTGCCAGCAGCCACACCGGAGGTGGACTAGCCCAAAACATTCAGTACTTC. The encoded protein is CASSHTGGGLAQNIQYF. Full variable domain (rest looked up from reference TRBV7-9 and TRBJ2-4): DTGVSQNPRHKITKRGQNVTFRCDPISEHNRLYWYRQTLGQGPEFLTYFQNEAQLEKSRLLSDRFSAERPKGSFSTLEIQRTEQGDSAMYLCASSHTGGGLAQNIQYFGAGTRLSVL.

The chain couples TRBV6-1 to TRBJ1-5; 10 bases match TRBD1. Germline CDR1 reads MNHNS; CDR2 reads SASEGT. V shed 6 bases and J 0 bases; nucleotides not matched to a gene: 11. CDR3 size: 18 residues. The CDR3, as DNA: TGTGCCAGCAGACAAGGGACAGGGGCAGGTATTAGCAATCAGCCCCAGCATTTT. Protein: CASRQGTGAGISNQPQHF.

This clonotype showed up just a few times. The V gene is TRBV6-1, the J gene TRBJ1-2; possible D gene TRBD1, 5 bases. V was cut by 2 bases and J by 7 bases, with 14 bases left in between. There are 14 residues in the CDR3. Germline-derived CDR1 and CDR2 are MNHNS and SASEGT. CDR3: CASSELPGRTGYTF. The CDR3 region has the DNA TGTGCCAGCAGTGAACTGCCAGGGAGGACTGGCTACACCTTC.

At least ten counts were recorded for this clonotype. The V and J genes are TRBV5-5 and TRBJ2-3; possible D gene TRBD2, 6 bases. The CDR3 is made up of 15 amino acids. V lost 0 bases and J lost 2, with 10 bases in between. From germline, CDR1 is SGHKS and CDR2 YYEKEE (reference sequence). Written as DNA, the CDR3 is TGTGCCAGCAGCTTGGTCGGGGGAAACACAGATACGCAGTATTTT. Translated: CASSLVGGNTDTQYF.

In this sample, this clonotype turned up many times. V gene TRBV12-3 or TRBV12-4 combines with J gene TRBJ1-1; D remains ambiguous. The CDR3 covers 13 residues. Trimming left V 1 base short and J 6 bases short, with 9 bases between. This CDR3 reads CASSLGTIAEAFF. The CDR3 DNA sequence: TGTGCCAGCAGTTTAGGAACGATCGCTGAAGCTTTCTTT.

This clonotype came up a few times. The rearrangement joins TRBV10-3 to TRBJ2-7; the match to TRBD2 covers 7 bases. Trimming cost V 2 bases and J 5 bases; bases outside gene matches: 6. This CDR3 has 14 residues. Germline V gene sequence: CDR1 ENHRY, CDR2 SYGVKD. The DNA of the CDR3 is TGTGCCATCAGTGAGAGCGGGGCGGCCGACGAGCAGTACTTC. Its translation is CAISESGAADEQYF.